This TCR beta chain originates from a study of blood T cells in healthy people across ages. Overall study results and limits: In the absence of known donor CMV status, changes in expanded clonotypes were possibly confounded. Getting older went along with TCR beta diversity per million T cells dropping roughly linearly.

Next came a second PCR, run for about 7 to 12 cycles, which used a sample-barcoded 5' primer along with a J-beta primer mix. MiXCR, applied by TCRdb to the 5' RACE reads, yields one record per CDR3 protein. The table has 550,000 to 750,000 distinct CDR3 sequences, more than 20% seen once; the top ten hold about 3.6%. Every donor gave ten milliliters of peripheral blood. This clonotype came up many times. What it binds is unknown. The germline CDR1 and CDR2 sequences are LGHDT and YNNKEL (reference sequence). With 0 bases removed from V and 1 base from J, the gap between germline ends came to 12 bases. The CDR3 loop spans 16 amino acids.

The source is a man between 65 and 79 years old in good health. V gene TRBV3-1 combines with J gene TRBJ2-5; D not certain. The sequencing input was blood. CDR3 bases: TGTGCCAGCAGCCAAGAGTGGGCCACCACCCAAGAGACCCAGTACTTC. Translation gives CASSQEWATTQETQYF.